These 30 T cell receptor beta chains originate from one sample sequenced in a study of neurological immune-mediated disorders (dated by TCRdb to about 2019). Libraries came from 5' RACE. Reads for this sample came from an Illumina HiSeq 2500. TCRdb itself trimmed the public reads at Q25 with fastp, ran MiXCR and retained productive beta chains. Each record represents a unique CDR3 protein, reported with the most common genes and DNA among its rows. The sample table contains about 74,000 distinct CDR3 sequences; only one count was recorded for around 5.5% of them. The ten largest clones represent less than 7.5% of the sample. Source material: PBMCs. Source of these receptors: a man in his late teens or twenties with multiple sclerosis.

In its sample, this clonotype was seen a few times. One end of the junction varies from germline; a read error may be responsible. The chain has TRBV2 and TRBJ2-7; no definite D call. The CDR3 sequence is 12 residues long. Germline assignment: CDR1 SNHLY and CDR2 FYNNEI. CDR3: CAGSLSSYEQYF. The CDR3 coding sequence is TGTGCCGGCAGTTTAAGCTCCTACGAGCAGTACTTC.

This chain joins TRBV6-6 and TRBJ2-3; tentative D call: TRBD1 (5 bases). CDR3 size: 15 residues. V lost 5 bases and J lost 1, with 13 bases in between. CDR1 and CDR2 (germline): MNHNY, SVGAGI (reference sequence). The DNA for the CDR3 is TGTGCCAGCAGTGCACCTAAGGGGCGCACAGATACGCAGTATTTT. Its translation is CASSAPKGRTDTQYF.

The chain couples TRBV20-1 to TRBJ2-7; no clear D gene. Looked up from germline, CDR1 is DFQATT and CDR2 is SNEGSKA (reference sequence). The CDR3 loop spans 13 amino acids. V dropped 6 bases and J dropped 6 bases, with 18 bases sitting between them. The DNA of the CDR3 is TGCAGTGCGAGTGGATTTTCAGGCCCCGAGCAGTACTTC. It translates to CSASGFSGPEQYF.

At least ten counts were recorded for this clonotype. The chain carries TRBV29-1 and TRBJ2-3; 8 bases map to TRBD2. CDR3 length: 15 residues. Trimming removed 4 bases from V and 2 bases from J; junction bases left unmatched: 8. The germline V gene has CDR1 SQVTM and CDR2 ANQGSEA. CDR3 residues: CSVGGGRQTTDTQYF. The DNA for the CDR3 is TGCAGCGTTGGCGGCGGGAGGCAAACCACAGATACGCAGTATTTT.

This clonotype has ten or more counts. The V call is TRBV12-3 or TRBV12-4, the J call TRBJ2-2; no reliable D call. CDR3 length: 14 residues. The ends were cut back, 5 bases at V and 7 bases at J, with 14 bases in the middle. This chain's CDR3 is CASSPRKSSGELFF. The CDR3 DNA follows: TGTGCCAGCAGTCCGCGAAAGTCTAGCGGGGAGCTGTTTTTT.

This clonotype was observed at least ten times. The rearrangement joins TRBV11-2 to TRBJ2-7; TRBD2 might be the D (5 bases). CDR1 and CDR2 from the germline V gene are SGHAT and FQNNGV. Trimming removed 3 bases from V and 5 bases from J, with 11 bases in between. The CDR3 loop spans 13 amino acids. The CDR3 DNA reads as TGTGCCAGCAGCTTGGACCCGAGGGACGAGCAGTACTTC. It specifies CASSLDPRDEQYF.

In its sample, this clonotype was seen many times. V is TRBV5-1 and J is TRBJ2-7; 9 nucleotides line up with TRBD2. This CDR3 spans 13 amino acids. V was pared by 2 bases and J by 7 bases, with 4 bases of the junction left unmatched. Germline assignment: CDR1 SGHRS and CDR2 YFSETQ. CDR3 in amino acids: CASSLSAGGEQYF. The CDR3 coding sequence is TGCGCCAGCAGCTTATCTGCGGGAGGGGAGCAGTACTTC.

This clonotype was picked up a small number of times. The V and J genes are TRBV14 and TRBJ1-1; D unclear. The CDR3 length is 13 residues. From germline, CDR1 is SGHDN and CDR2 FVKESK. Trimming shortened V by 4 bases and J by 0 bases, and 6 bases separated the two germline ends. CDR3 sequence (DNA): TGTGCCAGCAGCCTACGGGTGAACACTGAAGCTTTCTTT. It codes for CASSLRVNTEAFF.

In its sample, this clonotype was seen a few times. Given a much more abundant clone one base away, this may be a read error. The chain carries TRBV4-2 and TRBJ2-3; 7 nucleotides line up with TRBD2. V shed 4 bases, J shed 6 bases, and the junction held 10 bases outside the gene matches. The germline CDR1 and CDR2 sequences are LGHNA and YNFKEQ. The CDR3 totals 15 residues. Here the CDR3 reads CASSPRTRVPDTQYF. DNA of the CDR3: TGTGCCAGCAGCCCCCGGACTAGAGTACCGGATACGCAGTATTTT.

This clonotype has ten or more counts. V and J are TRBV12-3 or TRBV12-4 and TRBJ2-2; TRBD1 is a possible D gene (5 bases). The CDR3 spans 12 residues. Trimming left V 11 bases short and J 9 bases short, with 16 bases between. In nucleotides, the CDR3 is TGTGCCCTTGGGGCAGGGCCCAGGGAGCTGTTTTTT. This translates into CALGAGPRELFF.

This clonotype has at least ten counts. The chain has TRBV5-1 and TRBJ2-1, with 7 positions matching TRBD1. Per germline, CDR1 SGHRS and CDR2 YFSETQ. V dropped 0 bases and J dropped 2; count of bases not matched to a gene: 5. CDR3 length: 16 residues. The CDR3 spells CASSLDARGTYNEQFF. The DNA of the CDR3 is TGCGCCAGCAGCTTGGATGCCAGGGGGACCTACAATGAGCAGTTCTTC.

This clonotype was seen ten or more times. This rearrangement joins TRBV6-1 to TRBJ2-7; 9 bases fit TRBD1. After removal of 4 bases from V and 3 bases from J, the junction contained 10 bases not matched to a gene. The CDR3 has 16 residues. Germline CDR1 reads MNHNS; CDR2 reads SASEGT. The CDR3 is CASSVSGTGFFYEQYF. The CDR3 DNA is TGTGCCAGCAGTGTCTCCGGGACAGGGTTTTTCTACGAGCAGTACTTC.

This clonotype was observed at least ten times. The chain joins TRBV20-1 to TRBJ1-6; a possible D gene is TRBD1 (6 bases). CDR3 length equals 15 residues. Trimming pared 6 bases from V and 7 bases from J, leaving 19 bases between. The germline CDR1 and CDR2 sequences are DFQATT and SNEGSKA (reference sequence). CDR3 residues: CSARRQVIRNSPLHF. The DNA for the CDR3 is TGCAGTGCAAGAAGACAGGTTATTCGGAATTCACCCCTCCACTTT.

About this clonotype: The germline gene is not matched at one end of the junction; a read error may be the cause. The chain is built from TRBV7-6 and TRBJ1-5, with unresolved D. The CDR3 extends over 13 amino acids. Germline CDR1 reads SGHVS; CDR2 reads FNYEAQ. The chain's CDR3 is CASSPDYNQPQNF. DNA of the CDR3: TGTGCCAGCAGCCCCGACTACAATCAGCCCCAGAATTTT.

Many counts were recorded for this clonotype. The rearrangement links TRBV12-3 or TRBV12-4 to TRBJ1-6, with 7 positions matching TRBD1. This CDR3 has 14 amino acids. V lost 9 bases to trimming and J lost 5 bases; unmatched junction nucleotides: 7. In DNA, the CDR3 is TGTGCCAGTCGGCGGACAGGCGATAATTCACCCCTCCACTTT. It is translated as CASRRTGDNSPLHF.

This clonotype was seen at least ten times. The genes are TRBV6-5 and TRBJ2-3; D gene ambiguous. This CDR3 has 15 amino acids. Trimming pared 2 bases from V and 4 bases from J, leaving 13 bases between. In germline, CDR1 is MNHEY, CDR2 SVGAGI. The CDR3 sequence is CASSYRASKADTQYF. CDR3 DNA: TGTGCCAGCAGTTACAGGGCTAGTAAAGCAGATACGCAGTATTTT.

This clonotype was observed many times. This chain uses TRBV20-1 with TRBJ2-7; D may match TRBD1 or TRBD2 (6 bases each). Germline V CDR1 and CDR2: DFQATT, SNEGSKA (reference sequence). This CDR3 has 14 residues. Trimming shortened V by 2 bases and J by 2 bases, and 13 bases separated the two germline ends. The CDR3 reads CSARLRDKPYEQYF. The CDR3 DNA reads TGCAGTGCTAGACTGCGGGACAAGCCCTACGAGCAGTACTTC.

Regarding this clonotype: Lacking the conserved final phenylalanine or tryptophan, this CDR3 likely reflects a read error. The chain is built from TRBV20-1 and TRBJ1-6; 8 bases agree with TRBD1. Trimming removed 4 bases from V and 6 bases from J; junction bases left unmatched: 5. CDR3 size: 14 residues. Per the germline V gene, CDR1 is DFQATT and CDR2 is SNEGSKA (reference sequence). CDR3 sequence (DNA): TGCAGTGCTACCGACAGGGGACTTAATTCACCCCTCCACAAT. This encodes CSATDRGLNSPLHN.

This clonotype has a count of ten or more. The chain couples TRBV5-1 to TRBJ1-1; 9 nucleotides align to TRBD1. Germline values: CDR1 SGHRS, CDR2 YFSETQ. The V segment lost 4 bases and the J segment 4 bases; nucleotides outside the gene matches: 5. The CDR3 has 14 residues. The CDR3 region is CASSPDRGGTEAFF. The CDR3 coding sequence is TGCGCCAGCAGCCCGGACAGGGGAGGCACTGAAGCTTTCTTT.

The table lists this clonotype with many counts. This chain uses TRBV12-3 or TRBV12-4 with TRBJ2-4; maybe TRBD1 (5 bases). The CDR3 has 15 amino acids. V was pared by 5 bases and J by 0 bases, with 11 bases between. CDR3 nucleotide sequence: TGTGCCAGCAGTCCCTCCAGGGTAGCCAAAAACATTCAGTACTTC. It encodes CASSPSRVAKNIQYF.

This clonotype appeared many times. V and J are TRBV5-8 and TRBJ1-1, with a weak D call TRBD1 (5 bases). Germline V lookup: CDR1 SGHTS, CDR2 YDEGEE. The CDR3 runs to 13 residues. V lost 2 bases to trimming and J lost 8 bases, with 13 bases between them. Here the CDR3 reads CASSFPGTAEAFF. DNA for the CDR3: TGTGCCAGCAGCTTCCCGGGGACCGCGGAAGCTTTCTTT.

This clonotype was seen ten or more times. The rearrangement links TRBV5-6 to TRBJ2-7; D unclear. CDR3 length: 13 amino acids. V lost 1 base and J lost 3, with 8 bases in between. The germline CDR1 and CDR2 sequences are SGHDT and YYEEEE. The CDR3 DNA sequence: TGTGCCAGCAGCTTGCCAGGCATCTACGAGCAGTACTTC. Translated: CASSLPGIYEQYF.

This clonotype came up many times. The chain recombines TRBV6-6 with TRBJ2-7; D gene unclear. V dropped 2 bases and J dropped 0 bases, with 8 bases sitting between them. CDR3 length equals 14 residues. Germline lookup yields CDR1 MNHNY and CDR2 SVGAGI (reference sequence). The DNA of the CDR3 is TGTGCCAGCAGTTACGACTCCTTCTCCTACGAGCAGTACTTC. It specifies CASSYDSFSYEQYF.

This clonotype has ten or more counts. This chain uses TRBV7-6 with TRBJ2-5; TRBD2 aligns across 10 bases. The V segment lost 5 bases and the J segment 6 bases; nucleotides outside the gene matches: 6. The CDR3 is 14 amino acids. In germline, CDR1 is SGHVS, CDR2 FNYEAQ. CDR3 amino acids: CASSPGLARKTQYF. The CDR3 DNA reads as TGTGCCAGCAGCCCGGGACTAGCGAGGAAGACCCAGTACTTC.

Sample share makes this clonotype medium-sized (0.01 to 0.1%). J is TRBJ2-1 and V is TRBV4-2; D unclear. The V end lost 2 bases, the J end lost 2 bases, and 7 bases lay between the germline ends. This CDR3 is 14 amino acids long. Per the germline V gene, CDR1 is LGHNA and CDR2 is YNFKEQ. CDR3 in amino acids: CASSQHPTYNEQFF. The CDR3 nucleotides read TGTGCCAGCAGCCAACACCCAACCTACAATGAGCAGTTCTTC.

This clonotype was recorded at least ten times. CDR3 residues: CASSRGDGHQPQHF. The CDR3 coding sequence is TGTGCCAGCAGCAGGGGGGACGGTCATCAGCCCCAGCATTTT. This chain connects TRBV6-2 or TRBV6-3 to TRBJ1-5; 7 nucleotides align to TRBD1. With V trimmed by 6 bases and J by 5 bases, 7 bases remained unmatched. Germline lookup yields CDR1 MNHEY and CDR2 SVGEGT. This CDR3 comprises 14 residues.

This clonotype was recorded many times. This chain connects TRBV11-2 to TRBJ1-1; D may be TRBD1 (5 bases). The CDR3 has 15 residues. Germline V CDR1 and CDR2: SGHAT, FQNNGV. Trimming pared 0 bases from V and 7 bases from J, leaving 15 bases between. The CDR3 sequence: CASSLERTGQGEAFF. The CDR3 DNA is TGTGCCAGCAGCTTAGAAAGGACCGGGCAGGGTGAAGCTTTCTTT.

This clonotype was counted at least ten times. The rearrangement links TRBV20-1 to TRBJ2-7; 12 bases align to TRBD2. This CDR3 is 12 amino acids long. V dropped 0 bases and J dropped 12; count of bases not matched to a gene: 3. Germline-derived CDR1 and CDR2 are DFQATT and SNEGSKA (reference sequence). CDR3 nucleotides: TGCAGTGCTAGAGATCTAGCGGGGGGGTGGTACTTC. Translation gives CSARDLAGGWYF.

DNA of the CDR3: TGCAGTGCCGAAAATCTAGCGGGGGATTACGAGCAGTACTTC. Translated: CSAENLAGDYEQYF. The V and J genes are TRBV20-1 and TRBJ2-7; 10 bases line up with TRBD2. The junction had 9 bases not matched to a gene; V was cut back by 6 bases and J by 4 bases. The CDR3 sequence is 14 residues long. The germline CDR1 and CDR2 sequences are DFQATT and SNEGSKA (reference sequence).

This clonotype was seen ten or more times. The chain has TRBV20-1 and TRBJ2-7, with D possibly matching TRBD2 (5 bases). CDR3 size: 15 residues. The germline gives CDR1 DFQATT, CDR2 SNEGSKA (reference sequence). Trimming pared 0 bases from V and 0 bases from J, leaving 12 bases between. The CDR3: CSAREPSSRSYEQYF. DNA for the CDR3: TGCAGTGCTAGAGAGCCTAGCAGCCGCTCCTACGAGCAGTACTTC.